The 26 T cell receptor beta chains reported below all come from one sample, sequenced in a study of T cell repertoires in aging, cancer and after chemotherapy. TRB rearrangements spanning V, D and J were amplified using mixed TRB-A/B primers. TCRdb passed the multiplex PCR reads through MiXCR, listing each CDR3 protein once. The sample contains about 13,000 distinct CDR3 sequences, over 25% of which appear only once. Peripheral blood genomic DNA, not sorted cells or RNA, was the template. Sequencing input: blood. The receptors were sampled from a human donor in good health.

The chain carries TRBV4-2 and TRBJ2-5; D is perhaps TRBD1 (5 bases). The CDR3 spans 13 residues. V was pared by 0 bases and J by 4 bases, with 6 bases between. The germline V gene encodes CDR1 LGHNA and CDR2 YNFKEQ. The CDR3: CASSQDQGETQYF. In DNA form, the CDR3 reads TGTGCCAGCAGCCAAGATCAGGGAGAGACCCAGTACTTC.

By share of the sample, this clonotype is medium-sized. V is TRBV11-2 and J is TRBJ2-7; weak D call: TRBD1 (6 bases). V was shortened by 4 bases and J by 2 bases, with 12 bases between the two germline ends. Germline V gene lookup returns CDR1 SGHAT and CDR2 FQNNGV. The CDR3 totals 14 residues. The CDR3 DNA sequence: TGTGCCAGCAGCTCGACCGACAGGACCTACGAGCAGTACTTC. Its translation: CASSSTDRTYEQYF.

By share of the sample, this clonotype is medium-sized. The V gene is TRBV6-2 or TRBV6-3, the J gene TRBJ1-6; no reliable D call. The V end lost 2 bases, the J end lost 9 bases, and 2 bases lay between the germline ends. CDR1 is MNHEY, CDR2 SVGEGT, per germline. CDR3 length equals 11 residues. CDR3 in DNA: TGTGCCAGCAGTTACGGTTCACCCCTCCACTTT. Protein sequence: CASSYGSPLHF.

About this clonotype: A read error may be the cause here, since a much bigger clone is one base away. This chain links TRBV6-5 with TRBJ1-3, with a possible D match to TRBD1 (5 bases). The CDR3 covers 15 residues. The germline gives CDR1 MNHEY, CDR2 SVGAGI. CDR3 DNA sequence: TGTGCCAGCAGTTACCGGGGCTACTCTGGAAACACCGTATATTTT. It translates to CASSYRGYSGNTVYF.

The rearrangement uses TRBV7-9 and TRBJ1-6; D not resolved. The germline V and J ends were trimmed by 0 bases and 6 bases, with 9 bases remaining between them. CDR1 SEHNR and CDR2 FQNEAQ come from the germline V gene (reference sequence). The CDR3 is 15 amino acids. CDR3 nucleotide sequence: TGTGCCAGCAGCTTAGCGGACCAGGTTAATTCACCCCTCCACTTT. The encoded protein is CASSLADQVNSPLHF.

The chain has TRBV12-3 or TRBV12-4 and TRBJ1-2; no clear D. The V end lost 5 bases, the J end lost 7 bases, and 17 bases lay between the germline ends. This CDR3 spans 14 amino acids. The CDR3 protein is CASSVGSSGSGYTF. The CDR3 coding sequence is TGTGCCAGCAGTGTTGGATCGTCAGGTTCTGGCTACACCTTC.

This clonotype is medium-sized within its sample. The chain has TRBV20-1 and TRBJ1-2; no clear D. CDR3 length: 13 amino acids. CDR1 and CDR2 (germline): DFQATT, SNEGSKA (reference sequence). V was cut by 6 bases and J by 0 bases, with 11 bases left in between. The CDR3, as DNA: TGCAGTGCCCCACAATACACTAACTATGGCTACACCTTC. It is translated as CSAPQYTNYGYTF.

Within the sample, this clonotype is medium-sized (0.01 to 0.1%). This sequence joins TRBV20-1 and TRBJ1-2; 8 nucleotides agree with TRBD1. Germline V lookup: CDR1 DFQATT, CDR2 SNEGSKA (reference sequence). The J segment lost 6 bases and the V segment lost 1 base, leaving 4 bases of the junction unmatched. The CDR3 is 13 residues long. The CDR3 sequence is CSARVLQGDGYTF. The CDR3 region has the DNA TGCAGTGCTAGAGTTTTACAGGGGGATGGCTACACCTTC.

V and J are TRBV24-1 and TRBJ1-1, with D perhaps matching TRBD1 (6 bases). V was cut by 4 bases and J by 10 bases, with 15 bases left in between. This CDR3 spans 13 amino acids. Germline lookup yields CDR1 KGHDR and CDR2 SFDVKD. In DNA form, the CDR3 reads TGTGCCACCAGTGACAATTCCGGGACAACAGCTTTCTTT. Translated, it gives CATSDNSGTTAFF.

In its sample, this clonotype was seen a few times. The chain is built from TRBV6-5 and TRBJ2-3; either TRBD1 or TRBD2 may fit D (5 bases each). V was clipped by 5 bases and J by 6 bases, with 9 bases between them. This CDR3 has 12 amino acids. CDR1 MNHEY and CDR2 SVGAGI come from the germline V gene. The CDR3 DNA reads TGTGCCAGCAGTCCCGGGGCGGATACGCAGTATTTT. Protein product: CASSPGADTQYF.

This clonotype rates as medium-sized (0.01 to 0.1%). This chain links TRBV7-6 with TRBJ2-7, with TRBD1 identical over 8 bases. The CDR3 sequence is 15 residues long. Germline V gene data show CDR1 as SGHVS and CDR2 as FNYEAQ. After removal of 3 bases from V and 1 base from J, the junction contained 5 bases not matched to a gene. CDR3 DNA: TGTGCCAGCAGCTTGAGCGACAGGGGATCCTACGAGCAGTACTTC. It codes for CASSLSDRGSYEQYF.

Judged by abundance, this clonotype is medium-sized. The chain uses TRBV6-4 and TRBJ2-7, with 8 bases identical to TRBD1. Germline lookup yields CDR1 MRHNA and CDR2 SNTAGT. The CDR3 is 14 amino acids. V dropped 5 bases and J dropped 2; count of bases not matched to a gene: 5. This chain's CDR3 is CASSSTGETYEQYF. The CDR3, as DNA: TGTGCCAGCAGTTCGACAGGGGAAACCTACGAGCAGTACTTC.

This clonotype is classed as large. The chain carries TRBV29-1 and TRBJ1-2; 7 bases match TRBD1. Per germline, CDR1 SQVTM and CDR2 ANQGSEA. The J segment lost 6 bases and the V segment lost 7 bases, leaving 5 bases of the junction unmatched. The CDR3 has 11 amino acids. CDR3 sequence: CSGETGNGYTF. The CDR3 DNA reads TGCAGCGGTGAGACAGGGAATGGCTACACCTTC.

The J gene is TRBJ2-5, the V gene TRBV5-4; tentative D call: TRBD2 (6 bases). The V gene lost 4 bases and the J gene lost 5 bases, with 18 bases spanning the gap. The CDR3 runs 15 residues. The germline V gene encodes CDR1 SGHNT and CDR2 YYREEE (reference sequence). The CDR3 coding sequence is TGTGCCAGCAGCCCTGGGGTCGGGGCGGGGGAGACCCAGTACTTC. This sequence encodes CASSPGVGAGETQYF.

This clonotype is large in the sample. This sequence joins TRBV6-4 and TRBJ1-2, with D hard to call. Germline lookup yields CDR1 MRHNA and CDR2 SNTAGT. V was pared by 2 bases and J by 6 bases, with 10 bases between. This CDR3 contains 13 residues. The CDR3 DNA follows: TGTGCCAGCAGTGACAGGGAGGGTAATGGCTACACCTTC. Protein sequence: CASSDREGNGYTF.

This clonotype has just one count. A much more abundant neighbour one base away suggests this may be a read error. The chain combines TRBV6-1 with TRBJ2-7; the D is unclear. Germline-derived CDR1 and CDR2 are MNHNS and SASEGT. V lost 5 bases, J lost 3 bases, and 20 bases lay in between. This CDR3 is 16 amino acids long. The CDR3 nucleotides are TGTGCCAGCAGTTACTCGCGACATGGAGTAGGCTACGAGCAGTACTTC. Its protein is CASSYSRHGVGYEQYF.

This clonotype has a handful of counts. The J gene is TRBJ2-6, the V gene TRBV24-1; D possibly corresponds to TRBD2 (6 bases). CDR3 length: 15 amino acids. The germline V and J ends were trimmed by 4 bases and 2 bases, with 8 bases remaining between them. Germline CDR1 reads KGHDR; CDR2 reads SFDVKD. CDR3 loop: CATSEGGTGANVLTF. For the CDR3, the DNA is TGTGCCACCAGTGAGGGGGGAACTGGGGCCAACGTCCTGACTTTC.

V usage is TRBV20-1 and J usage is TRBJ1-6; D gene unclear. Germline-derived CDR1 and CDR2 are DFQATT and SNEGSKA (reference sequence). This CDR3 spans 16 amino acids. The V gene lost 0 bases and the J gene lost 7 bases, with 16 bases spanning the gap. The CDR3 protein is CSARDYGGLLNSPLHF. DNA of the CDR3: TGCAGTGCTAGAGACTATGGCGGCCTGCTGAATTCACCCCTCCACTTT.

The chain joins TRBV12-3 or TRBV12-4 to TRBJ1-1; no clear D gene. V was cut by 5 bases and J by 0 bases, with 10 bases left in between. This CDR3 is built from 14 residues. CDR3 in amino acids: CASSRTQVNTEAFF. For the CDR3, the DNA is TGTGCCAGCAGTCGAACCCAGGTGAACACTGAAGCTTTCTTT.

By sample share, this clonotype is medium-sized (0.01 to 0.1%). This chain connects TRBV27 to TRBJ2-7; a possible D gene is TRBD1 (5 bases). Germline lookup yields CDR1 MNHEY and CDR2 SMNVEV (reference sequence). Trimming pared 4 bases from V and 0 bases from J, leaving 10 bases between. The CDR3 sequence is 14 residues long. The CDR3 is CASSWGRSSYEQYF. The CDR3 DNA sequence: TGTGCCAGCAGTTGGGGCCGGAGCTCCTACGAGCAGTACTTC.

This clonotype has just a few counts. The chain uses TRBV7-3 and TRBJ2-5; 12 nucleotides agree with TRBD2. The CDR3 runs to 15 residues. The germline CDR1 and CDR2 sequences are SGHTA and FQGTGA. The V and J ends lost 2 bases and 2 bases, in that order; junction bases with no gene match: 0. The CDR3 loop is CASSLLAGGQETQYF. The CDR3 DNA is TGTGCCAGCAGCTTACTAGCGGGGGGGCAAGAGACCCAGTACTTC.

About this clonotype itself: A much bigger clone sits one base away, suggesting this may be a read error. V gene TRBV20-1 combines with J gene TRBJ1-3, with D possibly matching TRBD1 (6 bases). Germline CDR1 reads DFQATT; CDR2 reads SNEGSKA (reference sequence). The length of the CDR3 is 14 residues. Here the CDR3 DNA reads TGCGGTGCTACCACCGGGACACCTGGAAACACCATATATTTT. This codes for CGATTGTPGNTIYF.

The chain carries TRBV7-9 and TRBJ2-5; D assignment may be TRBD1 or TRBD2 (6 bases each). Looked up from germline, CDR1 is SEHNR and CDR2 is FQNEAQ (reference sequence). Trimming took 5 bases from V and 5 from J, leaving 12 bases between them. The CDR3 is 13 residues long. The CDR3 protein is CASSNQGRETQYF. CDR3 in DNA: TGTGCCAGCAGCAACCAGGGGAGGGAGACCCAGTACTTC.

This clonotype was seen only a few times. The CDR3 protein is CASSTGALGQETQYF. CDR3 in DNA: TGTGCCAGCAGCACAGGAGCCCTCGGCCAAGAGACCCAGTACTTC. The chain is built from TRBV28 and TRBJ2-5, with D maybe TRBD1 (5 bases). There are 15 residues in the CDR3. The germline gives CDR1 MDHEN, CDR2 SYDVKM. The ends were cut back, 6 bases at V and 1 base at J, with 15 bases in the middle.

This clonotype counts as medium-sized (0.01 to 0.1%). The chain recombines TRBV20-1 with TRBJ1-1; D ambiguous. CDR3 length equals 11 residues. The ends were cut back, 3 bases at V and 10 bases at J, with 12 bases in the middle. CDR1 and CDR2 from the germline V gene are DFQATT and SNEGSKA (reference sequence). CDR3 protein: CSARMDGGAFF. In nucleotides, the CDR3 is TGCAGTGCTAGGATGGACGGAGGAGCTTTCTTT.

Judged by abundance, this clonotype is medium-sized. The genes are TRBV6-1 and TRBJ1-4, with D unresolved. The CDR3 consists of 10 residues. The V gene's germline CDR1 is MNHNS and CDR2 SASEGT. The V end lost 3 bases, the J end lost 13 bases, and 6 bases lay between the germline ends. CDR3 protein: CASSDEVLFF. DNA of the CDR3: TGTGCCAGCAGTGATGAGGTACTGTTTTTT.